A single T cell receptor beta chain is shown here with its context. These data are taken from a study of T cell changes during pregnancy in multiple sclerosis. TCRdb's table, derived via immunoSEQ multiplex PCR, lists solely in-frame clones and lacks some. Here the sample spans around 74,000 clones, 75% to 90% being singletons. Germline V lookup: CDR1 LNHDA, CDR2 SQIVND (reference sequence). The CDR3 runs to 12 residues. V shed 6 bases and J 15 bases; nucleotides not matched to a gene: 11. The sample in question was peripheral blood, obtained before pregnancy. The clonotype was recovered from a female donor with multiple sclerosis, enrolled in a pregnancy study. V and J are TRBV19 and TRBJ1-5, with TRBD1 matching 7 bases. CDR3: CASSPDREPRHF. The CDR3 nucleotides read TGTGCCAGTAGCCCCGACAGGGAACCGCGGCATTTT.